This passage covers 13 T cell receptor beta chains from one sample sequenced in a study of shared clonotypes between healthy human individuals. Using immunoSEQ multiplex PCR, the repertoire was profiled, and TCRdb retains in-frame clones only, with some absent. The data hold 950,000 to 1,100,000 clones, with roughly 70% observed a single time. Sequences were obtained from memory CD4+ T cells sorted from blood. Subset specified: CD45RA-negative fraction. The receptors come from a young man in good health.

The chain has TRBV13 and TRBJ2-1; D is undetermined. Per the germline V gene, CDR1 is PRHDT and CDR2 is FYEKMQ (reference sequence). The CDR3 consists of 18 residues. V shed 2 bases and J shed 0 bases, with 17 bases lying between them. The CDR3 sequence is CASSLLRRTSSSYNEQFF. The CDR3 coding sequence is TGTGCCAGCAGCTTATTAAGACGGACCAGCAGCTCCTACAATGAGCAGTTCTTC.

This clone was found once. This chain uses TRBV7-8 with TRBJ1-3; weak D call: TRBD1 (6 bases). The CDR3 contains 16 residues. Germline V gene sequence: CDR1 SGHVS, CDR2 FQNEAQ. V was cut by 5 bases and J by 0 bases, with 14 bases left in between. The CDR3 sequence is CASSIGQTSSGNTIYF. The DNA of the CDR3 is TGTGCCAGCAGCATAGGACAGACCAGCTCTGGAAACACCATATATTTT.

CDR3 region: CASSLGPGAKEKLFF. The CDR3 DNA follows: TGTGCCAGCAGCTTAGGTCCAGGGGCGAAGGAAAAACTGTTTTTT. This sequence joins TRBV7-6 and TRBJ1-4; perhaps TRBD1 as D (6 bases). The V gene lost 1 base and the J gene lost 8 bases, with 14 bases spanning the gap. The CDR3 spans 15 residues. Per the germline V gene, CDR1 is SGHVS and CDR2 is FNYEAQ. The full variable domain, rest sourced from reference TRBV7-6 and TRBJ1-4, is GAGVSQSPRYKVTKRGQDVALRCDPISGHVSLYWYRQALGQGPEFLTYFNYEAQQDKSGLPNDRFSAERPEGSISTLTIQRTEQRDSAMYRCASSLGPGAKEKLFFGSGTQLSVL.

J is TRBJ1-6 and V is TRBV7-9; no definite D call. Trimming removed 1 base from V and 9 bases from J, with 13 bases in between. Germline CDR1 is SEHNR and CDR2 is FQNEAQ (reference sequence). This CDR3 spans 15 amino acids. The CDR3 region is CASSLDVSVSSPLHF. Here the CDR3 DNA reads TGTGCCAGCAGCTTAGACGTGTCCGTGAGTTCACCCCTCCACTTT.

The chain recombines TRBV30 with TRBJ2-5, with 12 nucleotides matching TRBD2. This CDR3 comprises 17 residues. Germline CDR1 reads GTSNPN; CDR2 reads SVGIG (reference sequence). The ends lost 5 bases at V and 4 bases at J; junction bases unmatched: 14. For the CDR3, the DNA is TGTGCCTGGGTGGCCGGGGCTAGCGGGAGGGCCCTAGAGACCCAGTACTTC. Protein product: CAWVAGASGRALETQYF. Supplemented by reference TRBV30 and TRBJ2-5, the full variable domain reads SQTIHQWPATLVQPVGSPLSLECTVEGTSNPNLYWYRQAAGRGLQLLFYSVGIGQISSEVPQNLSASRPQDRQFILSSKKLLLSDSGFYLCAWVAGASGRALETQYFGPGTRLLVL.

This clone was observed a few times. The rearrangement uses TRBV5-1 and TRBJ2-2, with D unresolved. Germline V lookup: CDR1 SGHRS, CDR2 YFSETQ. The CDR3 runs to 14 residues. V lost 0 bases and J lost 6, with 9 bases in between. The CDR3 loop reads CASSLVQLAGELFF. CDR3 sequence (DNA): TGCGCCAGCAGCTTGGTTCAGTTAGCCGGGGAGCTGTTTTTT.

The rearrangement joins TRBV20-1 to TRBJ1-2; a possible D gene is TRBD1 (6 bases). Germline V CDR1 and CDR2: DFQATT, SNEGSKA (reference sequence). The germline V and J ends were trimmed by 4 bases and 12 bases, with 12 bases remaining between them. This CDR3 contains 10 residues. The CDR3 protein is CSAIQGLHTF. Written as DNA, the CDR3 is TGCAGTGCTATACAGGGTCTGCACACCTTC.

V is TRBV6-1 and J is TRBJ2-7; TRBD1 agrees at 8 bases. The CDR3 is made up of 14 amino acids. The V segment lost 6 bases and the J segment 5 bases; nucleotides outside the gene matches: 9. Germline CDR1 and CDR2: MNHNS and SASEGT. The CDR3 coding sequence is TGTGCCAGCAGCCGGGGACAGGCGTCGGACGAGCAGTACTTC. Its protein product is CASSRGQASDEQYF.

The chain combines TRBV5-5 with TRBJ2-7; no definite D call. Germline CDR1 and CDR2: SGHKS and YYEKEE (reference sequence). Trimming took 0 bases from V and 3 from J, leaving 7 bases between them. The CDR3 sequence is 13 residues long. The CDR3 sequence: CASSLVADYEQYF. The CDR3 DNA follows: TGTGCCAGCAGCTTGGTGGCTGACTACGAGCAGTACTTC.

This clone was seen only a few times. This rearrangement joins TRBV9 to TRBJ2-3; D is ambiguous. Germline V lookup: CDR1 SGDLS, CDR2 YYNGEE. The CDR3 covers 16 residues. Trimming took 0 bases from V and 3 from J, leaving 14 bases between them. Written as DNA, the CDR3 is TGTGCCAGCAGCGTAGAGGCAGGTTTTCCTACAGATACGCAGTATTTT. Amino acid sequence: CASSVEAGFPTDTQYF.

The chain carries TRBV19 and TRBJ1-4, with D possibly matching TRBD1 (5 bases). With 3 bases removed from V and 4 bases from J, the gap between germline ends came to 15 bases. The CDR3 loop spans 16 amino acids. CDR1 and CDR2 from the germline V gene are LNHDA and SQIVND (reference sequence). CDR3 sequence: CASSINSVGGNEKLFF. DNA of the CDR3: TGTGCCAGTAGTATCAACTCGGTGGGGGGTAATGAAAAACTGTTTTTT.

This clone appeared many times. The CDR3 DNA sequence: TGTGCCAGCAGCTTAAGGGCCCAGGAAGCTTTCTTT. Amino acid sequence: CASSLRAQEAFF. The J gene is TRBJ1-1, the V gene TRBV7-8; D is undetermined. Deletions cut 2 bases from V and 8 bases from J, with 9 bases between. In germline, CDR1 is SGHVS, CDR2 FQNEAQ. The CDR3 has 12 amino acids.

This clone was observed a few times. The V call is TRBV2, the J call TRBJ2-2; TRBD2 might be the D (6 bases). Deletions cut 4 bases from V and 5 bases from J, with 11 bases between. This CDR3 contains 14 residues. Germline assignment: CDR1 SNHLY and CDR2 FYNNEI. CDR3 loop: CASSGGSGTGELFF. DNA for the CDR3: TGTGCCAGCAGTGGAGGGAGCGGGACCGGGGAGCTGTTTTTT. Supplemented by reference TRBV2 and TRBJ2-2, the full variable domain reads EPEVTQTPSHQVTQMGQEVILRCVPISNHLYFYWYRQILGQKVEFLVSFYNNEISEKSEIFDDQFSVERPDGSNFTLKIRSTKLEDSAMYFCASSGGSGTGELFFGEGSRLTVL.